This TCR beta chain was obtained from a study of regulatory T cells in long-lasting Graves disease. Construction of the TCR beta libraries employed iRepertoire HTBI primers in conjunction with Arm-PCR of CDR3 regions. TCRdb analysed the multiplex PCR reads with MiXCR anew, one entry per CDR3 protein. The data show 350,000 to 500,000 distinct CDR3 sequences, 14% seen once. The sample's time point: newly diagnosed GD, antithyroid drugs for less than 3 months. With RNA extracted from PBMCs as input, the TCR library was made. The patients were enrolled through endocrinology in Xi'an, China. This clonotype turned up a few times. Its specificity is unknown. CDR1 is KGHSH, CDR2 LQKENI, per germline. V lost 4 bases, J lost 5 bases, and 10 bases stayed unmatched. The CDR3 has 15 amino acids. Overall study results and limits: Newly diagnosed Graves' patients exceeded persistent ones in TCR diversity.

This same sample was also part of a study on T cells in Graves' hyperthyroidism and ophthalmopathy.

The starting material was peripheral blood mononuclear cells (PBMCs), obtained at new diagnosis, from a patient treated with antithyroid drugs. The source is a woman aged 50 to 60 with Graves disease. This chain links TRBV18 with TRBJ2-7, with 8 nucleotides matching TRBD2. CDR3: CASSLPGLDVHEQYF. CDR3 coding DNA: TGTGCCAGCTCACTGCCGGGACTAGACGTACACGAGCAGTACTTC. Together with reference TRBV18 and TRBJ2-7, the CDR3 gives the full variable domain: NAGVMQNPRHLVRRRGQEARLRCSPMKGHSHVYWYRQLPEEGLKFMVYLQKENIIDESGMPKERFSAEFPKEGPSILRIQQVVRGDSAAYFCASSLPGLDVHEQYFGPGTRLTVT.